The 17 T cell receptor beta chains reported below all come from one sample, sequenced in a study of radiotherapy plus CTLA-4 blockade in lung cancer. Sequencing used immunoSEQ multiplex PCR; TCRdb keeps in-frame clones, though not all of them. The table lists about 76,000 clones, roughly 79% of them singletons. The sample here was peripheral blood, taken from a patient treated with radiotherapy plus ipilimumab. These TCRs come from a human donor with non-small cell lung cancer whose response to radiotherapy plus ipilimumab could not be evaluated. Some clones in this sample may be carry-over from other donors' samples.

The rearrangement uses TRBV18 and TRBJ2-2; D gene unclear. The CDR3 runs to 16 residues. Germline V lookup: CDR1 KGHSH, CDR2 LQKENI. The V end lost 6 bases, the J end lost 1 base, and 15 bases lay between the germline ends. This CDR3 reads CASSLLTTRNTGELFF. For the CDR3, the DNA is TGTGCCAGCTCTCTACTTACTACCAGGAACACCGGGGAGCTGTTTTTT.

The chain's CDR3 is CASSEDEGTYEQYF. In nucleotides, the CDR3 is TGTGCCAGCAGTGAAGATGAGGGGACTTACGAGCAGTACTTC. The chain employs TRBV6-1 and TRBJ2-7; possible D gene TRBD2, 6 bases. This CDR3 contains 14 residues. Germline CDR1 reads MNHNS; CDR2 reads SASEGT. Trimming stripped 1 base from V and 4 bases from J, with 11 bases between.

This clone was seen a few times. J is TRBJ2-2 and V is TRBV6-5, with 9 bases fitting TRBD2. V dropped 2 bases and J dropped 6; count of bases not matched to a gene: 1. The CDR3 is 14 amino acids. In germline, CDR1 is MNHEY, CDR2 SVGAGI. CDR3 protein: CASSYAGGAGELFF. The CDR3, as DNA: TGTGCCAGCAGTTACGCGGGGGGGGCCGGGGAGCTGTTTTTT.

The chain carries TRBV19 and TRBJ1-1, with unresolved D. V was trimmed by 7 bases and J by 4 bases, leaving 13 bases between them. Per the germline V gene, CDR1 is LNHDA and CDR2 is SQIVND (reference sequence). The length of the CDR3 is 13 residues. The CDR3, as DNA: TGTGCCAGTAACCCAAGAGATTCCACTGAAGCTTTCTTT. Protein sequence: CASNPRDSTEAFF.

V gene TRBV9 combines with J gene TRBJ1-2; the D is unclear. V was clipped by 2 bases and J by 4 bases, with 9 bases between them. Germline assignment: CDR1 SGDLS and CDR2 YYNGEE. This CDR3 spans 13 amino acids. The CDR3, as DNA: TGTGCCAGCAGCGTCCGAGCCCGCTATGGCTACACCTTC. Translated, it gives CASSVRARYGYTF.

The chain employs TRBV5-4 and TRBJ2-1, with 10 bases lining up with TRBD2. The CDR3 is 16 amino acids. Germline trimming cut 4 bases from V and 3 bases from J; bases unmatched to any gene: 7. Germline V gene data show CDR1 as SGHNT and CDR2 as YYREEE (reference sequence). The CDR3 DNA sequence: TGTGCCAGCAGCCCCCTTAGCGGGGGGATCTACAATGAGCAGTTCTTC. Its protein product is CASSPLSGGIYNEQFF.

The chain links TRBV2 to TRBJ2-4, with a possible D match to TRBD1 (5 bases). The germline V and J ends were trimmed by 3 bases and 3 bases, with 18 bases remaining between them. CDR1 is SNHLY, CDR2 FYNNEI, per germline. The CDR3 is 17 residues long. Here the CDR3 DNA reads TGTGCCAGCAGTGAGAGAACGGAAAGGGGTTTCAAAAACATTCAGTACTTC. It codes for CASSERTERGFKNIQYF.

This rearrangement joins TRBV5-4 to TRBJ2-1, with 10 bases aligning to TRBD2. This CDR3 comprises 18 residues. J lost 8 bases, V lost 0 bases, and 14 bases had no gene match. Germline lookup yields CDR1 SGHNT and CDR2 YYREEE (reference sequence). The CDR3 region is CASSLGASGGPPVDEQFF. In DNA form, the CDR3 reads TGTGCCAGCAGCTTGGGAGCTAGCGGGGGCCCCCCCGTGGATGAGCAGTTCTTC. The full variable domain, rest sourced from reference TRBV5-4 and TRBJ2-1, is ETGVTQSPTHLIKTRGQQVTLRCSSQSGHNTVSWYQQALGQGPQFIFQYYREEENGRGNFPPRFSGLQFPNYSSELNVNALELDDSALYLCASSLGASGGPPVDEQFFGPGTRLTVL.

The chain carries TRBV4-1 and TRBJ1-4, with 9 bases that match TRBD1. The CDR3 covers 14 residues. Germline V gene data show CDR1 as MGHRA and CDR2 as YSYEKL. The trim removed 0 bases at V and 14 bases at J, leaving 7 bases unmatched. CDR3 amino acids: CASSQDPQDRGLFF. The CDR3 DNA follows: TGCGCCAGCAGCCAAGATCCCCAGGACAGGGGTCTGTTTTTT.

The V and J genes are TRBV20-1 and TRBJ2-7; weak D call: TRBD1 (5 bases). V was shortened by 4 bases and J by 7 bases, with 8 bases between the two germline ends. The CDR3 runs to 10 residues. Germline V gene data show CDR1 as DFQATT and CDR2 as SNEGSKA (reference sequence). The CDR3 here is CSAIDSEQYF. The CDR3, as DNA: TGCAGTGCTATAGACAGTGAGCAGTACTTC.

The genes are TRBV18 and TRBJ2-7, with D possibly TRBD2 on 6 matching bases. CDR3 size: 15 residues. The germline V gene encodes CDR1 KGHSH and CDR2 LQKENI. Trimming took 0 bases from V and 3 from J, leaving 12 bases between them. The CDR3 protein is CASSPPQGAGYEQYF. The DNA of the CDR3 is TGTGCCAGCTCACCACCCCAGGGAGCGGGCTACGAGCAGTACTTC.

The chain has TRBV4-2 and TRBJ2-7; TRBD1 might be the D (6 bases). Germline V gene lookup returns CDR1 LGHNA and CDR2 YNFKEQ. Trimming pared 2 bases from V and 6 bases from J, leaving 11 bases between. This CDR3 contains 13 residues. The CDR3 reads CASSQSTGLEQYF. The CDR3 region has the DNA TGTGCCAGCAGCCAATCCACAGGGCTCGAGCAGTACTTC.

A remark on this clone: The junction departs from the called germline gene at one end, perhaps through a read error. The sample carries other DNA sequences with the same CDR3. The gene calls are TRBV9 and TRBJ1-6, with TRBD1 matching over 8 bases. The CDR3 loop spans 17 amino acids. Germline V gene data show CDR1 as SGDLS and CDR2 as YYNGEE. The CDR3 coding sequence is TGTGCCAGCAGCGTCGACAGGGGAAGCTCCTATAATTCCCCCCTCCACTTT. It yields the protein CASSVDRGSSYNSPLHF.

The chain joins TRBV2 to TRBJ1-2, with TRBD1 as a possible D gene (6 bases). The ends were cut back, 9 bases at V and 4 bases at J, with 15 bases in the middle. Germline loops: CDR1 SNHLY, CDR2 FYNNEI. This CDR3 has 13 amino acids. The CDR3 nucleotides are TGTGCCAGGACAGGTCTAACTAGCTATGGCTACACCTTC. It yields the protein CARTGLTSYGYTF.

This rearrangement joins TRBV19 to TRBJ1-3, with D uncertain. Trimming took 3 bases from V and 2 from J, leaving 8 bases between them. CDR3 size: 14 residues. Looked up from germline, CDR1 is LNHDA and CDR2 is SQIVND (reference sequence). CDR3 loop: CASSMAEAGNTIYF. DNA for the CDR3: TGTGCCAGTAGTATGGCGGAAGCTGGAAACACCATATATTTT.

The chain recombines TRBV5-1 with TRBJ2-3; 8 positions agree with TRBD2. The CDR3 loop spans 16 amino acids. V dropped 0 bases and J dropped 2; count of bases not matched to a gene: 5. The germline CDR1 and CDR2 sequences are SGHRS and YFSETQ. Here the CDR3 DNA reads TGCGCCAGCAGCTTGGCCGCGGGGGGAACCACAGATACGCAGTATTTT. As protein: CASSLAAGGTTDTQYF.

The chain joins TRBV7-2 to TRBJ2-5; the D is unclear. Gene TRBJ2-7 matches the end of the DNA better, so the J call may be wrong. From germline, CDR1 is SGHTA and CDR2 FQGNSA. The CDR3 extends over 11 amino acids. The CDR3 DNA follows: TGTGCCAGCAGCTTATACTACGAGCAGTACTTC. It specifies CASSLYYEQYF.